This T cell receptor beta chain was captured in a study of T cell repertoires in cytomegalovirus infection. TCRdb redid the calling of the reads with MiXCR, one entry per CDR3 protein. The data contain around 900,000 distinct CDR3 sequences, less than 35% of them seen just once; the ten biggest clones take up 11% to 15%. This CDR3 is 12 amino acids long. The V end lost 6 bases, the J end lost 5 bases, and 11 bases lay between the germline ends. Germline values: CDR1 MNHEY, CDR2 SVGAGI. Notes on this clonotype: The antigen remains unidentified.

This chain joins TRBV6-5 and TRBJ2-7; no definite D call. This sequence was found in a human donor in good health (CMV status not recorded). Some clones in this sample may be carry-over from other donors' samples. The starting material was cultured CD8+ T cells from PBMCs, obtained from culture after CMV antigen stimulation. DNA of the CDR3: TGTGCCAGCAGCCAAGCCTGGAACGAGCAGTACTTC. This gives the protein CASSQAWNEQYF.